Sequencing of this TCR beta chain was carried out in a study of T cell responses to AZD1222 COVID-19 vaccine. Profiled with immunoSEQ multiplex PCR; TCRdb holds only in-frame clones, not every one. This table has 75,000 to 100,000 clones, approximately 88% appearing once. The CDR3 runs 16 residues. V was pared by 6 bases and J by 4 bases, with 11 bases of the junction left unmatched. CDR1 and CDR2 (germline): SGHDT, YYEEEE. The starting material was peripheral blood, obtained on day 0 of AZD1222 vaccination. This sequence originates from an adult in good health. The J gene is TRBJ2-1, the V gene TRBV5-6; 9 bases agree with TRBD1. CDR3 in DNA: TGTGCCAGCAACCCTCCCGGGACAGGGATTTACAATGAGCAGTTCTTC. Encoded protein: CASNPPGTGIYNEQFF.